Listed below are T cell receptor beta chains from one sample, sequenced in a study of cytomegalovirus exposure and HLA in healthy donors. Assay: immunoSEQ multiplex PCR; the TCRdb copy retains only in-frame clones and omits some. This table holds under 200,000 clones, 75% to 85% found once. Sample: PBMCs. The receptors were gathered from a woman between 18 and 29 years old in good health and CMV-seronegative. The CDR3 runs from the conserved cysteine through the conserved F or W. The D gene is left open where the match is weak. Expanded clones are given a class, and other clones once, few, many or no size at all.

d_call j_call clone_size v_call cdr3_nt cdr3_aa
. TRBJ2-5 . TRBV5-6 TGTGCCAGCAGCTTGGCGGGGTTCGCGGGTGAGACCCAGTACTTC CASSLAGFAGETQYF
. TRBJ1-4 . TRBV18 TGTGCCAGCTCTCAACCGGGACTTATAGGGGAAAAACTGTTTTTT CASSQPGLIGEKLFF
. TRBJ1-6 . TRBV5-6 TGTGCCAGCAGCTTGGGGGCAGCGACAGGTAATTCACCCCTCCACTTT CASSLGAATGNSPLHF
. TRBJ1-2 . TRBV7-9 TGTGCCAGCAGCCCCCCCGGACAGACCATCTATGGCTACACCTTC CASSPPGQTIYGYTF
TRBD2 TRBJ2-1 . TRBV5-4 TGTGCCAGCAGCTTTTCTCTGCGGGGGGCATTCTACAATGAGCAGTTCTTC CASSFSLRGAFYNEQFF
. TRBJ2-1 . TRBV21-1 TGTGCCAGCACTCCGGATGAGCAGTTCTTC CASTPDEQFF
TRBD2 TRBJ2-5 . TRBV7-2 TGTGCCAGCAGCTTGGGACTAACTTGGGAGACCCAGTACTTC CASSLGLTWETQYF
. TRBJ2-5 . TRBV9 TGTGCCAGCAGCCCCGTCTCCGGGGAGAGGGAGACCCAGTACTTC CASSPVSGERETQYF
. TRBJ1-4 few TRBV2 TGTGCCAGCGAGGGGGATAATGAAAAACTGTTTTTT CASEGDNEKLFF
. TRBJ1-2 . TRBV18 TGTGCCAGCTCACCACCGGAGGTCGGGTATGGCTACACCTTC CASSPPEVGYGYTF
. TRBJ1-6 . TRBV25-1 TGTGCCAGCAGACAGGGTGGAAATTCACCCCTCCACTTT CASRQGGNSPLHF
TRBD2 TRBJ2-1 few TRBV7-3 TGTGCCAGCAGCTTAACGGCGGGGGTCACTAGTTACAATGAGCAGTTCTTC CASSLTAGVTSYNEQFF
. TRBJ1-5 once TRBV6-5 TGTGCCAGCAGCCGGCTTCTAGGCAATCAGCCCCAGCATTTT CASSRLLGNQPQHF
. TRBJ2-3 . TRBV29-1 TGCAGCGTTGAGAGTCATAGTCCAGATACGCAGTATTTT CSVESHSPDTQYF
. TRBJ1-2 . TRBV9 TGTGCCAGCAGCGTGGAGACAGGAGCTTCACCTAACTATGGCTACACCTTC CASSVETGASPNYGYTF
. TRBJ2-2 . TRBV6-5 TGTGCCAGCACCTTTTACACCGGGGAGCTGTTTTTT CASTFYTGELFF
. TRBJ1-2 few TRBV21-1 TGTGCCAGCAGCAAAGCGGGAGATGGCTACACCTTC CASSKAGDGYTF
TRBD1 TRBJ1-2 few TRBV5-1 TGCGCCAGCAGCCAACAGGGGCCCGACTATGGCTACACCTTC CASSQQGPDYGYTF
TRBD1 TRBJ1-6 . TRBV5-5 TGTGCCAGCAGCTCCGACAGGGGAAATTCACCCCTCCACTTT CASSSDRGNSPLHF
. TRBJ2-7 once TRBV15 TGTGCCACCCGTACAGGGTTGGGCTCCTACGAGCAGTACTTC CATRTGLGSYEQYF
TRBD2 TRBJ2-1 . TRBV6-1 TGTGCCAGCAGCGTCTCTAGCGGGGGCAATGAGCAGTTCTTC CASSVSSGGNEQFF
. TRBJ2-2 . TRBV2 TGTGCCAGCAGTGATCGGGGTCTAGGTGACACCGGGGAGCTGTTTTTT CASSDRGLGDTGELFF
TRBD1 TRBJ1-5 . TRBV5-5 TGTGCCAGCAGCGGGGGGACAGGGAGCTATAGCAATCAGCCCCAGCATTTT CASSGGTGSYSNQPQHF
TRBD1 TRBJ2-1 . TRBV10-1 TGCGCCAGCAGCGACCGGGACAGGGGGTTCCATGAGCAGTTCTTC CASSDRDRGFHEQFF
. TRBJ2-7 . TRBV11-3 TGTGCCAGCAGCTTAAACCAGGGTCCCTACGAGCAGTACTTC CASSLNQGPYEQYF
. TRBJ1-2 . TRBV7-9 TGTGCCAGCAGCTTAGTTCAGAACCGGGACGGACTATATGGCTACACCTTC CASSLVQNRDGLYGYTF
TRBD1 TRBJ2-2 . TRBV7-7 TGTGCCAGCAGCACAGGGGTAGCCGGGGAGCTGTTTTTT CASSTGVAGELFF